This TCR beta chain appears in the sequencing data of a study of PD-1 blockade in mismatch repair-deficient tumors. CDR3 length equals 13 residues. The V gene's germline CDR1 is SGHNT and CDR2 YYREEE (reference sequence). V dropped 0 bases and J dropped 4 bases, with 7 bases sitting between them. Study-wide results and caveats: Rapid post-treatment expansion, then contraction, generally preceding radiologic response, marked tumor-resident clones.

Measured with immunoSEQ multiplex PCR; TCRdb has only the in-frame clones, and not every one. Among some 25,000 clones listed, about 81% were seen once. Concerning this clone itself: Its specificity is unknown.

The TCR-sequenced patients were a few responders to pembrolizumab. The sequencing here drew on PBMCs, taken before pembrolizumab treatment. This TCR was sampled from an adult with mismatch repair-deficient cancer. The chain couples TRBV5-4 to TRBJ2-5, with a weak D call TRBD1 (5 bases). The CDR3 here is CASSLEGLETQYF. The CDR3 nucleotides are TGTGCCAGCAGCTTGGAGGGGTTAGAGACCCAGTACTTC.